The T cell receptor (beta chain) under discussion was sequenced for a study of T-cell reconstitution after alpha-beta-depleted transplantation in children. The length of the CDR3 is 17 residues. The V gene's germline CDR1 is MNHEY and CDR2 SVGAGI. V was pared by 2 bases and J by 2 bases, with 6 bases of the junction left unmatched. This sample's TCRbeta library carried unique molecular identifier barcodes. TCRdb re-called the PCR reads with MiXCR, one entry per CDR3 protein. The sample holds around 370,000 distinct CDR3 sequences, about 9.3% seen once. This sample comprised PBMCs from the stem cell graft donor, obtained from the stem cell graft. This chain joins TRBV6-5 and TRBJ2-3; TRBD1 aligns across 11 bases. The clonotype was recovered from a human donor who donated a stem cell graft to a child with acute lymphoblastic leukemia. CDR3 loop: CASSYPPGQGDTDTQYF. The CDR3, as DNA: TGTGCCAGCAGTTACCCCCCGGGACAGGGGGACACAGATACGCAGTATTTT.